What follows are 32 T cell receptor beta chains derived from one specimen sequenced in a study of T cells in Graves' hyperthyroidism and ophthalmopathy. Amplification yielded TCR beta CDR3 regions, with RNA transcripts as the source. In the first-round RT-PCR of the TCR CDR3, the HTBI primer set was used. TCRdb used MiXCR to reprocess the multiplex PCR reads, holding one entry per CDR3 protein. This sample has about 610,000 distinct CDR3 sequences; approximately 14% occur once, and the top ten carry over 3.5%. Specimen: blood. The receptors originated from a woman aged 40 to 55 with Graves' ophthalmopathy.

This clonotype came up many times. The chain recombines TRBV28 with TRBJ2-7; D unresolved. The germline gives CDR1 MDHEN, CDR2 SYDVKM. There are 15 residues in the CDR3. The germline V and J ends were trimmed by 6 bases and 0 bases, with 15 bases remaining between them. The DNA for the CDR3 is TGTGCCAGCAGCCTGACCTTATATAGCTCCTACGAGCAGTACTTC. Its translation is CASSLTLYSSYEQYF.

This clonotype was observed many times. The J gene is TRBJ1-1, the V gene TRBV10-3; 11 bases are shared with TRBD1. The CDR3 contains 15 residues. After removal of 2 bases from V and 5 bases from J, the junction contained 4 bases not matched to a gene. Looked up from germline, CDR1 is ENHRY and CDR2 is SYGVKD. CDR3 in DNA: TGTGCCATCAGTGAGATGGGGACAGGGGGAACTGAAGCTTTCTTT. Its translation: CAISEMGTGGTEAFF.

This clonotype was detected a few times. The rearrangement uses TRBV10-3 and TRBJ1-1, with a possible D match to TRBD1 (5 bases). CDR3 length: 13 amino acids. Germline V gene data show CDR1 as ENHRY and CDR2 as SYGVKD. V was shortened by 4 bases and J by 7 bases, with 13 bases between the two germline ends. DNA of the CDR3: TGTGCCATCAGTGGGGGCCCGGAAGGTGAAGCTTTCTTT. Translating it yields CAISGGPEGEAFF.

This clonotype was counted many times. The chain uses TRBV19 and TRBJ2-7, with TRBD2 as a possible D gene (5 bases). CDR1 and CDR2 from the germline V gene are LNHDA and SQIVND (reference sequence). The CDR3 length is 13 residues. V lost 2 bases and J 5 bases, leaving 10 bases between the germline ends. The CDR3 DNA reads TGTGCCAGTAGTATAAGTATCGGGGACGAGCAGTACTTC. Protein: CASSISIGDEQYF.

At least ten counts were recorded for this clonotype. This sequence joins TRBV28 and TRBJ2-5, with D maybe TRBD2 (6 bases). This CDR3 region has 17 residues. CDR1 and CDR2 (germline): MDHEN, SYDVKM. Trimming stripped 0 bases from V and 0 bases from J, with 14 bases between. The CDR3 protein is CASSLWEGGVYQETQYF. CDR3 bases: TGTGCCAGCAGTTTATGGGAGGGCGGGGTGTACCAAGAGACCCAGTACTTC.

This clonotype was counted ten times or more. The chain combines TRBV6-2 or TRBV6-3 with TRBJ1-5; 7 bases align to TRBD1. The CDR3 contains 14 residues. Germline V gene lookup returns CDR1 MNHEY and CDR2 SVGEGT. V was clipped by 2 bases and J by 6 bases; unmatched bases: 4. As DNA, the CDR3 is TGTGCCAGCAGTTACGTTTCAGGGGGTCAGCCCCAGCATTTT. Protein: CASSYVSGGQPQHF.

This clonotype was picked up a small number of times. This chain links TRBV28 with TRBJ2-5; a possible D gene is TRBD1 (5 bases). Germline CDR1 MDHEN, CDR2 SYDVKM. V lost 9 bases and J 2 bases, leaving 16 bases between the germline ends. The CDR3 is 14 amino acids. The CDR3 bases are TGTGCCAGTCAAGGGGCAGTTGAGCAAGAGACCCAGTACTTC. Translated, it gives CASQGAVEQETQYF.

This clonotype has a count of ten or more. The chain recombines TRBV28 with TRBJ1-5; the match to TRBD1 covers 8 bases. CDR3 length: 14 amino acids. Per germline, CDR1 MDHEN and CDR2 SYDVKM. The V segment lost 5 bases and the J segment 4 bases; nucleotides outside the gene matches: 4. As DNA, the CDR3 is TGTGCCAGCAGTCCCTGGACAGGGAATCAGCCCCAGCATTTT. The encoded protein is CASSPWTGNQPQHF. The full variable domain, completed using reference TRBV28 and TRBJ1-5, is DVKVTQSSRYLVKRTGEKVFLECVQDMDHENMFWYRQDPGLGLRLIYFSYDVKMKEKGDIPEGYSVSREKKERFSLILESASTNQTSMYLCASSPWTGNQPQHFGDGTRLSIL.

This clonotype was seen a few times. This chain's CDR3 is CASGLGTSGIYEQYF. CDR3 bases: TGTGCTAGTGGTTTGGGGACTAGCGGGATCTACGAGCAGTACTTC. The chain links TRBV12-5 to TRBJ2-7; 12 nucleotides line up with TRBD2. Trimming removed 1 base from V and 3 bases from J; junction bases left unmatched: 1. Germline-derived CDR1 and CDR2 are LGHNT and FRNRAP. This CDR3 comprises 15 residues.

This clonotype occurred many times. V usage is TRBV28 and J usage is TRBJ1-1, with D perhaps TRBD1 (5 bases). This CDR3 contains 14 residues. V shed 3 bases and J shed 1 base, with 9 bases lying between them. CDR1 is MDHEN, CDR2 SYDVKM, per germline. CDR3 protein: CASSLTETNTEAFF. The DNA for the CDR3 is TGTGCCAGCAGTTTGACAGAGACGAACACTGAAGCTTTCTTT.

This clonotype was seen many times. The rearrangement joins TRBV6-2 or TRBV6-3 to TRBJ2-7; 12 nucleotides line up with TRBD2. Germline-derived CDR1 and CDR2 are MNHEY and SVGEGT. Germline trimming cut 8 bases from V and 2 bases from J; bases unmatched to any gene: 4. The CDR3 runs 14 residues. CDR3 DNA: TGTGCCAGCCGGACTAGCGGGATACCCTACGAGCAGTACTTC. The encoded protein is CASRTSGIPYEQYF.

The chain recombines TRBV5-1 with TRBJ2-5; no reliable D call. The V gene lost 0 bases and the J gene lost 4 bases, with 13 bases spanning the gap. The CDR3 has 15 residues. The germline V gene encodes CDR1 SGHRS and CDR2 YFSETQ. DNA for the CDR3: TGCGCCAGCAGCTTGGCCGTTGATTCCCGAGAGACCCAGTACTTC. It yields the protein CASSLAVDSRETQYF.

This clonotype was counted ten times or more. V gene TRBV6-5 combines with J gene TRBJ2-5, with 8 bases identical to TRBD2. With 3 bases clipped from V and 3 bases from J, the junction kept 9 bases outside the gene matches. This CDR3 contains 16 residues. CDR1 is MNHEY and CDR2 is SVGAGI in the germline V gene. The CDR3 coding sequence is TGTGCCAGCAGTTATGGAGCGGGAGCTGGAAAAGAGACCCAGTACTTC. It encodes CASSYGAGAGKETQYF.

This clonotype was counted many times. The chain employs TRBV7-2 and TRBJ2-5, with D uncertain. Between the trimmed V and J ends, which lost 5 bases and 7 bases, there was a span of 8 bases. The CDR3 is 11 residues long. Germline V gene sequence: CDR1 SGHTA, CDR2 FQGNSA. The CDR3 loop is CASSVSGTQYF. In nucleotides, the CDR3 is TGTGCCAGCAGCGTCAGTGGGACCCAGTACTTC.

This CDR3 reads CASRSGLANEQYF. For the CDR3, the DNA is TGTGCCAGCAGATCAGGACTAGCCAACGAGCAGTACTTC. The V call is TRBV12-3 or TRBV12-4, the J call TRBJ2-7, with TRBD2 identical over 8 bases. V dropped 6 bases and J dropped 5; count of bases not matched to a gene: 6. The CDR3 has 13 amino acids.

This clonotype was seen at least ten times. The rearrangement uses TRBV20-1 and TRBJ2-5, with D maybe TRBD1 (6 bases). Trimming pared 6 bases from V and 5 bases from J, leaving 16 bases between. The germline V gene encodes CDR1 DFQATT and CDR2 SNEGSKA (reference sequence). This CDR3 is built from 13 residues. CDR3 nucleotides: TGCAGTGCGGGGGCGAGGTCCGGCGAGACCCAGTACTTC. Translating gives CSAGARSGETQYF.

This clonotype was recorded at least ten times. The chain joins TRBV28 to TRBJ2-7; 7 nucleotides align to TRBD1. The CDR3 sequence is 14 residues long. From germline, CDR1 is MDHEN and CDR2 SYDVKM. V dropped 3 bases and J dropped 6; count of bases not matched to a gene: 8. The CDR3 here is CASSLVQGVSEQYF. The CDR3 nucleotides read TGTGCCAGCAGTTTGGTCCAGGGGGTCTCCGAGCAGTACTTC.

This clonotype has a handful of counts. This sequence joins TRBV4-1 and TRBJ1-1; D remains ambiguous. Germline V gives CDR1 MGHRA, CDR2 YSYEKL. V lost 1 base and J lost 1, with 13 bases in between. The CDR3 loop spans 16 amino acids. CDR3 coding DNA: TGCGCCAGCAGCCAAGGGAGAGGGTCTAGGAACACTGAAGCTTTCTTT. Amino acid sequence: CASSQGRGSRNTEAFF.

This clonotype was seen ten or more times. CDR3 sequence reads: CASSFSTDTQYF. The CDR3 DNA follows: TGTGCCAGCAGCTTTAGCACAGATACGCAGTATTTT. This rearrangement joins TRBV7-2 to TRBJ2-3; unclear D gene. The CDR3 sequence is 12 residues long. Germline CDR1 reads SGHTA; CDR2 reads FQGNSA. V lost 3 bases and J 0 bases, leaving 1 base between the germline ends. The whole variable domain, filled in from reference TRBV7-2 and TRBJ2-3, reads GAGVSQSPSNKVTEKGKDVELRCDPISGHTALYWYRQSLGQGLEFLIYFQGNSAPDKSGLPSDRFSAERTGGSVSTLTIQRTQQEDSAVYLCASSFSTDTQYFGPGTRLTVL.

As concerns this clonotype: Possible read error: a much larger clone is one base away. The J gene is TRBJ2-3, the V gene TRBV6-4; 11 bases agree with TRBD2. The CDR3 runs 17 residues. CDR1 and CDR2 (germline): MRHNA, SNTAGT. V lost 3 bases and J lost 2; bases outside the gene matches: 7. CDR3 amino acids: CASSDSGTSGSTDTQYF. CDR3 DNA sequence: TGTGCCAGCAGTGATTCTGGGACTAGCGGATCCACAGATACGCAGTATTTT.

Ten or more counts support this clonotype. The CDR3 region is CASSLGVNQPQHF. In DNA, the CDR3 is TGTGCCAGCAGTTTAGGGGTCAATCAGCCCCAGCATTTT. The J gene is TRBJ1-5, the V gene TRBV12-3 or TRBV12-4, with D hard to call. This CDR3 is 13 amino acids long. The V and J ends lost 1 base and 3 bases respectively, with 4 bases between them.

CDR3 DNA: TGTGCCAGCAGTTCGATACAGGGGCGAGGGGGGACCCAGTACTTC. This codes for CASSSIQGRGGTQYF. The chain employs TRBV28 and TRBJ2-5; TRBD1 aligns across 7 bases. Germline loops: CDR1 MDHEN, CDR2 SYDVKM. Trimming removed 4 bases from V and 7 bases from J; junction bases left unmatched: 12. The CDR3 loop spans 15 amino acids.

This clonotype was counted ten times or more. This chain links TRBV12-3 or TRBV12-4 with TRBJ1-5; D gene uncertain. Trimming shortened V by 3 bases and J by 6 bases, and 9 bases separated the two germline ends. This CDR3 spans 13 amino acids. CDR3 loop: CASSLEGAQPQHF. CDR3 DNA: TGTGCCAGCAGTTTGGAGGGTGCTCAGCCCCAGCATTTT.

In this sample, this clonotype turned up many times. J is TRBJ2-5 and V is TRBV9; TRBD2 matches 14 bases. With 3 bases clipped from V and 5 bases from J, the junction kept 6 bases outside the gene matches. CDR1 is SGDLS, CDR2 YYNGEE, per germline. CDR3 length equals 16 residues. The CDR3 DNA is TGTGCCAGCAGCGGACTAGCGGGAGGGCCAGGGGAGACCCAGTACTTC. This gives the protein CASSGLAGGPGETQYF. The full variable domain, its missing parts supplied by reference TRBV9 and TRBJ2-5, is DSGVTQTPKHLITATGQRVTLRCSPRSGDLSVYWYQQSLDQGLQFLIQYYNGEERAKGNILERFSAQQFPDLHSELNLSSLELGDSALYFCASSGLAGGPGETQYFGPGTRLLVL.

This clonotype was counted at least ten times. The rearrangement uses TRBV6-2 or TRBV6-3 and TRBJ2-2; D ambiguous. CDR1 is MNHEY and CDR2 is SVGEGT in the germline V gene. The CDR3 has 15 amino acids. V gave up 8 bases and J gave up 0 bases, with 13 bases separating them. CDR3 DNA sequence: TGTGCCAGCGATAGATCGGTTGCGAACACCGGGGAGCTGTTTTTT. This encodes CASDRSVANTGELFF.

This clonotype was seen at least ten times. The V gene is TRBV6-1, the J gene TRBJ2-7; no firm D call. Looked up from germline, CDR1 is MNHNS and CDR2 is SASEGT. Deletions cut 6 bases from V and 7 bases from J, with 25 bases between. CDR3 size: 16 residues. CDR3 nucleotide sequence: TGTGCCAGCAGGAAGAAGACAAGTCCCTCTTTGGGGGAGCAGTACTTC. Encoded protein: CASRKKTSPSLGEQYF.

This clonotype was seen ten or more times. For the CDR3, the DNA is TGTGCCAGCAGCTTAAGCAGCGGTCCGACCCACGAGCAGTACTTC. This sequence encodes CASSLSSGPTHEQYF. V gene TRBV7-9 combines with J gene TRBJ2-7, with a tentative D call TRBD2 (5 bases). V lost 2 bases, J lost 5 bases, and 16 bases lay in between. This CDR3 has 15 amino acids. Germline V gene data show CDR1 as SEHNR and CDR2 as FQNEAQ (reference sequence).

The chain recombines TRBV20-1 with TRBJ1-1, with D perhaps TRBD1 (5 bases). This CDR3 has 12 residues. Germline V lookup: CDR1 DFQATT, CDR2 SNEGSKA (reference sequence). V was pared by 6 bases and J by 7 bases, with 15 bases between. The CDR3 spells CSARRQNDEAFF. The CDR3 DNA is TGCAGTGCGAGACGACAGAATGATGAAGCTTTCTTT.

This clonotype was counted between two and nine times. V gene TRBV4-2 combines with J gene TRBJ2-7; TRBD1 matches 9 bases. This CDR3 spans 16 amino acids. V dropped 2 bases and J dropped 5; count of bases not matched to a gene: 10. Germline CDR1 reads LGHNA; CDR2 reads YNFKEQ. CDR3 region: CASSQFGGQGLDEQYF. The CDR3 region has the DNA TGTGCCAGCAGCCAATTTGGAGGACAGGGGCTCGACGAGCAGTACTTC.

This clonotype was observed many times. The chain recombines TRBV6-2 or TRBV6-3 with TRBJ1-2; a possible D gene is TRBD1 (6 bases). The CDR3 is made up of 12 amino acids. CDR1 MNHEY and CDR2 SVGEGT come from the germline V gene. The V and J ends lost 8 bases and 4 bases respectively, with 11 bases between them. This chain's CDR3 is CASGLTGYGYTF. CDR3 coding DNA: TGTGCCAGCGGATTGACAGGCTATGGCTACACCTTC.

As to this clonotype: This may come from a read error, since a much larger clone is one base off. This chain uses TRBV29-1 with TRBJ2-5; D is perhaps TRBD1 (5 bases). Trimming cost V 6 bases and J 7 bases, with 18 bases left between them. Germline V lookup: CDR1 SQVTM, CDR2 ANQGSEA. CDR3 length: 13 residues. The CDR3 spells CSVGPEIRGTQYF. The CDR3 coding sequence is TGCAGCGTAGGACCTGAAATAAGGGGGACCCAGTACTTC.

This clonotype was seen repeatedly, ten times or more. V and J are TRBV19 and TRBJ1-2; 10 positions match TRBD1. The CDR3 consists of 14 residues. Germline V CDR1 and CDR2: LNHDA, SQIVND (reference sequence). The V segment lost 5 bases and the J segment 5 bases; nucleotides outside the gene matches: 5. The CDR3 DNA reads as TGTGCCAGTAGTGCCCCGGGACAGGGGTATGGCTACACCTTC. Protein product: CASSAPGQGYGYTF.